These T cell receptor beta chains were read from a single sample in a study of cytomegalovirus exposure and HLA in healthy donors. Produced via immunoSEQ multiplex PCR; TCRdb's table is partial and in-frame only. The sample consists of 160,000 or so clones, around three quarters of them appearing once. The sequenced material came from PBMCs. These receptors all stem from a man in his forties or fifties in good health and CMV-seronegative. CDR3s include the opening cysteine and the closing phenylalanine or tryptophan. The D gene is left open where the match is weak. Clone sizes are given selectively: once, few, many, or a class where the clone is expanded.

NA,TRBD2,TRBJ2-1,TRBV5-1,CASSLTSGRASGEQFF,TGCGCCAGCAGCTTGACTAGCGGGAGGGCGAGCGGTGAGCAGTTCTTC
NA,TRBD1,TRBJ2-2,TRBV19,CASSIRTGAAGELFF,TGTGCCAGTAGTATTCGCACAGGGGCGGCCGGGGAGCTGTTTTTT
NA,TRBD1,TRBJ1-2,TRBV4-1,CASSQDESWDRGYGYTF,TGCGCCAGCAGCCAAGATGAGTCGTGGGACAGGGGCTATGGCTACACCTTC
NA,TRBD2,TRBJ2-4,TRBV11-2,CASSLDWGLAGVVAKNSQYF,TGTGCCAGCAGCTTAGATTGGGGCCTAGCGGGAGTTGTTGCCAAAAACAGTCAGTACTTC
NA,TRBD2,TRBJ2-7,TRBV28,CASSAAGGRLPEQYF,TGTGCCAGCTCCGCTGCGGGGGGCCGTCTTCCCGAGCAGTACTTC
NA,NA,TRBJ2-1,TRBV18,CASSPGTQSYNEQFF,TGTGCCAGCTCACCCGGGACTCAATCCTACAATGAGCAGTTCTTC
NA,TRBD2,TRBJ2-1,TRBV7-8,CASSPNVAGVYNEQFF,TGTGCCAGCAGCCCGAATGTAGCGGGAGTATATAATGAGCAGTTCTTC
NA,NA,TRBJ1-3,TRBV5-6,CASSFGYRGRLSGNTIYF,TGTGCCAGCAGCTTCGGCTATAGGGGGAGACTGTCTGGAAACACCATATATTTT
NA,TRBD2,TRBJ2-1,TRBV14,CASSSGLAGEPFNEQFF,TGTGCCAGCAGCTCGGGACTAGCGGGAGAGCCCTTCAATGAGCAGTTCTTC
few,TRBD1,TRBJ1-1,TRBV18,CASSLTGGEREAFF,TGTGCCAGCTCACTGACAGGGGGCGAACGAGAAGCTTTCTTT
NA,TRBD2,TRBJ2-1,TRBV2,CASSLAGSYNEQFF,TGTGCCAGCAGTCTAGCGGGTTCCTACAATGAGCAGTTCTTC